One sample yielded the 2 T cell receptor delta chains listed below, sequenced in a study of gamma delta lymphoproliferative disorders and STAT genes. TCRdb fed the multiplex PCR reads into CATT to redo clone calling. The repertoire holds about 3,100 delta-chain clones, about 1.3% seen once, with 20% in the top ten. The receptor sequences were amplified from genomic DNA of peripheral blood mononuclear cells. Sequenced material: blood. The source of these receptors is a human donor in good health.

For this clone: The protein held in TCRdb is that of a much larger clone and does not match this DNA's translation at residue 10, likely because of a read error; the protein shown is translated from the DNA. V usage is TRDV2 and J usage is TRDJ1; D unclear. The ends were cut back, 3 bases at V and 3 bases at J, with 16 bases in the middle. Germline CDR1 GEAIGNYY, CDR2 EKD. This CDR3 spans 15 amino acids. CDR3 protein: CACDPLLHNADKLIF. The CDR3, as DNA: TGTGCCTGTGACCCGTTACTGCATAACGCCGATAAACTCATCTTT.

This clone has only a few counts. The rearrangement links TRDV1 to TRDJ1, with TRDD3 matching 10 bases. Losses at the gene ends were 2 bases for V and 0 bases for J; bases not matched to a gene: 18. This CDR3 is 21 amino acids long. Germline loops: CDR1 TSWWSYY, CDR2 QGS. The CDR3 protein is CALGEGVLWDWGITYTDKLIF. CDR3 bases: TGTGCTCTTGGGGAAGGGGTCCTGTGGGACTGGGGGATCACGTACACCGATAAACTCATCTTT.